This T cell receptor (beta chain) comes out of a study of cytomegalovirus exposure and HLA in healthy donors. Study-wide findings and caveats: Confirmation in vitro established that a few CMV-associated chains were specific for CMV antigens.

The PCR had 60 Vbeta and 13 Jbeta primers. Profiled with immunoSEQ multiplex PCR; TCRdb holds only in-frame clones, not every one. The table shows 120,000 or so clones, with more than 70% occurring only once. Points on this clone: Its antigen remains unidentified.

There are 15 residues in the CDR3. Germline V gene sequence: CDR1 MDHEN, CDR2 SYDVKM. Trimming at V came to 2 bases and at J to 7 bases, leaving 8 bases not matched to a gene. The V gene is TRBV28, the J gene TRBJ1-5; 7 bases line up with TRBD1. The TCR was taken from a woman aged 55 to 70 in good health and CMV-seropositive. The sample was PBMCs. In nucleotides, the CDR3 is TGTGCCAGCAGTTTACCCGACAGGGAAGAACAGCCCCAGCATTTT. Translation gives CASSLPDREEQPQHF.